This TCR beta chain emerged from a study of T cells in Graves' hyperthyroidism and ophthalmopathy. This clonotype is classed as medium-sized (0.01 to 0.1%). TCR beta CDR3 region amplification was performed from RNA transcripts. HTBI primers drove first-round RT-PCR of the TCR CDR3. One entry per CDR3 protein, called by TCRdb with MiXCR from the multiplex PCR reads. The data hold 30,000 to 35,000 distinct CDR3 sequences, with 45% to 55% observed a single time. The receptor was isolated from a woman aged 40 to 50 with Graves' ophthalmopathy. Sequencing was performed on blood.

The CDR3 is CSVDQQFGENGYTF. The CDR3, as DNA: TGCAGCGTTGATCAACAGTTCGGTGAAAATGGCTACACCTTC. The V call is TRBV29-1, the J call TRBJ1-2; no reliable D call. Trimming cost V 3 bases and J 6 bases, with 17 bases left between them. Germline V gene lookup returns CDR1 SQVTM and CDR2 ANQGSEA. This CDR3 is built from 14 residues.